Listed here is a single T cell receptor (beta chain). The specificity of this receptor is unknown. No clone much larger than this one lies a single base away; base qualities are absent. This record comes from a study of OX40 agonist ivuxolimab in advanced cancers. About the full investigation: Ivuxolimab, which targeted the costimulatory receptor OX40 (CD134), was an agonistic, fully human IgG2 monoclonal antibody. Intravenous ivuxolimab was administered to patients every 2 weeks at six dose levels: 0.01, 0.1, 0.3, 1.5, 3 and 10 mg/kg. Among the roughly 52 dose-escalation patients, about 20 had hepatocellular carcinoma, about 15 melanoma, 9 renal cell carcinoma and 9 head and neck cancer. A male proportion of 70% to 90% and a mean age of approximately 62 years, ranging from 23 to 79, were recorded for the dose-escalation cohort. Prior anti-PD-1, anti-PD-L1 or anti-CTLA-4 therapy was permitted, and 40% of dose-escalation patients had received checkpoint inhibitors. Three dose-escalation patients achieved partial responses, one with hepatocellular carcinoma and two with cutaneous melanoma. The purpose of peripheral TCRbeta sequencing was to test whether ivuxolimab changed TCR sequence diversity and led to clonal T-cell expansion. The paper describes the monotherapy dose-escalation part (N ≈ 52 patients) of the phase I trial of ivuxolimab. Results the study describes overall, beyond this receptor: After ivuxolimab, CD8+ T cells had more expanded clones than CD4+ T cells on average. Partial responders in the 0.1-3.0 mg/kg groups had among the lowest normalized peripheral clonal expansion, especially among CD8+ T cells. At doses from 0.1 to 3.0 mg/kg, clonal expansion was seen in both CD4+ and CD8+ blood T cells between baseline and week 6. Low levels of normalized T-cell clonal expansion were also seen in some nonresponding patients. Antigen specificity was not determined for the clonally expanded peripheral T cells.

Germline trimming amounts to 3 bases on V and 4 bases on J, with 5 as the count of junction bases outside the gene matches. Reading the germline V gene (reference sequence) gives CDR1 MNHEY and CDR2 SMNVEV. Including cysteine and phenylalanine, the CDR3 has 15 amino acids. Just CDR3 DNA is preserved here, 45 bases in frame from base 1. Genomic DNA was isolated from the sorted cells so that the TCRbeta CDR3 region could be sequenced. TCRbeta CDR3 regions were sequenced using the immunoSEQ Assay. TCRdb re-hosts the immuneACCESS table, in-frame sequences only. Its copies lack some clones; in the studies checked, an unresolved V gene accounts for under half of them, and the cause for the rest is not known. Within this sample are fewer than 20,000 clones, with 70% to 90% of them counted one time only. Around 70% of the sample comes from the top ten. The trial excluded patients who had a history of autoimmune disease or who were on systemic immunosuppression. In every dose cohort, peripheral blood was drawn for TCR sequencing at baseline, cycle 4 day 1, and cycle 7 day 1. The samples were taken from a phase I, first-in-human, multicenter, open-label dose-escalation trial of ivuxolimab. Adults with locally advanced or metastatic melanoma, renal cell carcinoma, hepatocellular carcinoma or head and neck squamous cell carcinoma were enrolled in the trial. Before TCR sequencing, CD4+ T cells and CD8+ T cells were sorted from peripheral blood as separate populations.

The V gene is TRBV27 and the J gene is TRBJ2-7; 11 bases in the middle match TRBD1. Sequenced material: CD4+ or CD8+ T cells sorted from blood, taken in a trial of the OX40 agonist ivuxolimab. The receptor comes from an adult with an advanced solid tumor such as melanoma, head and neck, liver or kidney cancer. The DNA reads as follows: TGTGCCAGCAGTTTCCAGGGACAGGGGGGTTACGAGCAGTACTTC. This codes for CASSFQGQGGYEQYF.